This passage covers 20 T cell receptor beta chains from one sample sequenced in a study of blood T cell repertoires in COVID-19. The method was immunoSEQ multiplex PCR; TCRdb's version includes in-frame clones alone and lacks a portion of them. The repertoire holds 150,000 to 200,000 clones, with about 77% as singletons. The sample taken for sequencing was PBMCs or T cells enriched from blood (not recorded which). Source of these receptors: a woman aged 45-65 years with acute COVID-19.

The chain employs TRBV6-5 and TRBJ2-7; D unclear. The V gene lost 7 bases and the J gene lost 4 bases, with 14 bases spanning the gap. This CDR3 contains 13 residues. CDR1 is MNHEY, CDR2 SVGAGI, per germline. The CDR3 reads CASTPQWPYEQYV. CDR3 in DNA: TGTGCCAGCACCCCCCAGTGGCCTTACGAGCAGTACGTC.

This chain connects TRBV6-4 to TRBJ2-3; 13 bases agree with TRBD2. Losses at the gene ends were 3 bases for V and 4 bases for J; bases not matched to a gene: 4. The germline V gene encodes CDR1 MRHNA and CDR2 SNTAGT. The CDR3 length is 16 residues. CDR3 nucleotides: TGTGCCAGCAGTGAATACACTAGCGGGGGGGCAGATACGCAGTATTTT. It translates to CASSEYTSGGADTQYF.

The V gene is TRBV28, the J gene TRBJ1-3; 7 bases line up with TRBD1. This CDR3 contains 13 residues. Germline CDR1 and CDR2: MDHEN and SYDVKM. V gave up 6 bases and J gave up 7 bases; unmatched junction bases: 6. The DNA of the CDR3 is TGTGCCAGCAGCCTACCCAGGGGGAACACCATATATTTT. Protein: CASSLPRGNTIYF.

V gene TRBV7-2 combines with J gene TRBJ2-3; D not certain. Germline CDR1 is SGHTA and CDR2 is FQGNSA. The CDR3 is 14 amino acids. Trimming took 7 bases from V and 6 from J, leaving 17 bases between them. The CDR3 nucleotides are TGTGCCAGCATCCCCCCCCACTTAATCGATACGCAGTATTTT. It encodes CASIPPHLIDTQYF.

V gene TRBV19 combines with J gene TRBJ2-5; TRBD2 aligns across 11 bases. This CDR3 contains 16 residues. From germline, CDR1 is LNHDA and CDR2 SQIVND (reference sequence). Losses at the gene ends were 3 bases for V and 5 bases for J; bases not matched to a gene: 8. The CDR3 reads CASSMLLAGETETQYF. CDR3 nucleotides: TGTGCCAGTAGTATGCTACTAGCGGGGGAAACGGAGACCCAGTACTTC.

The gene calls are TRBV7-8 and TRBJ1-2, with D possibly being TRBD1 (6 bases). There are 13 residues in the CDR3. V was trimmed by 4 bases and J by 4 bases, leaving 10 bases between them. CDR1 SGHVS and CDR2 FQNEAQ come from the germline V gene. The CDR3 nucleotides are TGTGCCAGCAGCTCAGGGGTCGCCTATGGCTACACCTTC. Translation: CASSSGVAYGYTF.

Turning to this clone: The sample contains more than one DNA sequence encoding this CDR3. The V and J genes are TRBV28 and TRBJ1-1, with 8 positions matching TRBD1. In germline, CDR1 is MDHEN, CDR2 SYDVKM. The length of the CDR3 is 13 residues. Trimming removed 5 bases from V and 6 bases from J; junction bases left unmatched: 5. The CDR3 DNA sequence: TGTGCCAGCAGTCTAACAGGGGGTGCTGAAGCTTTCTTT. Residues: CASSLTGGAEAFF.

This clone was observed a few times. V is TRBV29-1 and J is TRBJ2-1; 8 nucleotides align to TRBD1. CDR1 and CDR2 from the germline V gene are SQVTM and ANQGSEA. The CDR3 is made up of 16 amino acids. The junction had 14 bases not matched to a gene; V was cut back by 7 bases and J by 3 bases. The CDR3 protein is CSGGQGLGTYYNEQFF. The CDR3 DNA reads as TGCAGCGGCGGACAGGGCCTGGGGACTTACTACAATGAGCAGTTCTTC.

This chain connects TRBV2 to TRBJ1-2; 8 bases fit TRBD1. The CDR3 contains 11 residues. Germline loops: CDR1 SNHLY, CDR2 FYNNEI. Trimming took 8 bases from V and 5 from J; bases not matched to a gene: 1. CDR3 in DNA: TGTGCCAGCCGACAGGGGTATGGCTACACCTTC. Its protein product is CASRQGYGYTF.

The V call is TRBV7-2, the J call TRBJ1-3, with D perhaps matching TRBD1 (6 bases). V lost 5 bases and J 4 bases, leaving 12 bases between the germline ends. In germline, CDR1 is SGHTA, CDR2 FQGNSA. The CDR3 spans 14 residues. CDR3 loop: CASSPQGIGNTIYF. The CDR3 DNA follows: TGTGCCAGCAGCCCACAGGGAATCGGAAACACCATATATTTT.

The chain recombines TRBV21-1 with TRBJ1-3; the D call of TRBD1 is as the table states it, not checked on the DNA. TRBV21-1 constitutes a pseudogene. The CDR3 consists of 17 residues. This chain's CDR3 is CASSKPGTGVAGNTIYF. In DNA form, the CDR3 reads TGTGCCAGCAGCAAACCCGGGACAGGGGTAGCTGGAAACACCATATATTTT.

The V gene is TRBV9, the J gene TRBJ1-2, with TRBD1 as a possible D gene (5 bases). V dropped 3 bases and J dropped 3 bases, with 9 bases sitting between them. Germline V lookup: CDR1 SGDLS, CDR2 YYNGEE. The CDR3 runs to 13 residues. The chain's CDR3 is CASSATDHYGYTF. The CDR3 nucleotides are TGTGCCAGCAGCGCGACAGACCACTATGGCTACACCTTC.

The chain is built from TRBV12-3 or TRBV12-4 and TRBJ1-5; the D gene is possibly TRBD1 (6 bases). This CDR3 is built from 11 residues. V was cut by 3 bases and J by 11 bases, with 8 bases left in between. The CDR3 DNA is TGTGCCAGCAGTTTGAACAGGGCCCAGCATTTT. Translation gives CASSLNRAQHF.

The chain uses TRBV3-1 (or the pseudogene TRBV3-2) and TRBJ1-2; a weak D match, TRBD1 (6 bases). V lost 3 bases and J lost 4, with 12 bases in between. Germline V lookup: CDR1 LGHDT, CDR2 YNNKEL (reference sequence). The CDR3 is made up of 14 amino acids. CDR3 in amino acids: CASSHYRDGYGYTF. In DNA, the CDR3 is TGTGCCAGCAGCCACTACAGGGATGGCTATGGCTACACCTTC.

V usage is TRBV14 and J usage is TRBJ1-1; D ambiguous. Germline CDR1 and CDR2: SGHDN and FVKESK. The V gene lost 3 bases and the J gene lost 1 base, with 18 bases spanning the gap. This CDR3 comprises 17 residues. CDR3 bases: TGTGCCAGCAGCCACCGTGCGTGGGAGGCAACGAACACTGAAGCTTTCTTT. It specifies CASSHRAWEATNTEAFF.

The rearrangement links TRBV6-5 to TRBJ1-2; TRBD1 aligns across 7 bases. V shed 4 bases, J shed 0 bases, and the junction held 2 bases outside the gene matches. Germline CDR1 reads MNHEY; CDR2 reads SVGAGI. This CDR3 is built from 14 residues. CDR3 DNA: TGTGCCAGCAGTTTTCAGGGGGCTAACTATGGCTACACCTTC. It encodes CASSFQGANYGYTF.

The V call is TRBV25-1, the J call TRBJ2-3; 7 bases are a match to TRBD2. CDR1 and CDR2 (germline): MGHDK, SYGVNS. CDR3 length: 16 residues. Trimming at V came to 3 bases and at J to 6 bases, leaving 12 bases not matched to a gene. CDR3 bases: TGTGCCAGCAGTGACCCCCCAGCGGGGTCCCGGGATACGCAGTATTTT. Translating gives CASSDPPAGSRDTQYF.

CDR3 sequence: CATTGGMNTEAFF. The CDR3 nucleotides are TGTGCCACTACAGGGGGCATGAACACTGAAGCTTTCTTT. The rearrangement joins TRBV2 to TRBJ1-1; 9 positions agree with TRBD1. V was pared by 10 bases and J by 0 bases, with 3 bases of the junction left unmatched. The CDR3 is made up of 13 amino acids. The germline CDR1 and CDR2 sequences are SNHLY and FYNNEI.

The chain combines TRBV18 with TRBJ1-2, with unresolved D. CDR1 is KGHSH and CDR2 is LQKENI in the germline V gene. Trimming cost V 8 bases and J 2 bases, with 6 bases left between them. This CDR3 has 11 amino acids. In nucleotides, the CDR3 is TGTGCCAGCCGAGAGAACTATGGCTACACCTTC. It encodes CASRENYGYTF.

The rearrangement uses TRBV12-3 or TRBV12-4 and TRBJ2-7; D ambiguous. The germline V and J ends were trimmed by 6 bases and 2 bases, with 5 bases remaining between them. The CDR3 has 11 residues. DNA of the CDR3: TGTGCCAGCAGGGCCCCCTACGAGCAGTACGTC. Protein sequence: CASRAPYEQYV.